This T cell receptor (beta chain) stems from a study of blood T cell repertoires in COVID-19 (dated by TCRdb to the early 2020s). Some background on the complete study: Samples covering the acute and convalescent phases of COVID-19 were provided by collaborators in the United States, Italy and Spain. The prospective study material was composed of cDNA or gDNA derived from T cells, B-cell-depleted T cells, or PBMCs. Subjects who had been exposed to COVID-19, were actively infected with it, or had recovered from it provided the deeply sampled blood TCRbeta repertoires that made up the dataset. The repertoires were released in a freely available public database meant as a resource for research on the immune response to SARS-CoV-2. Samples came from the ongoing ImmuneRACE study (first 160 participants) plus 1,254 subjects from 6 global collaborators. Nearly every sample came with metadata listing a de-identified subject ID, COVID-19 status, age in years and sex. Where HLA class I and class II types were available, the types were taken from metadata supplied by the sample provider, not from assay-based typing. Broader findings and caveats from the paper: The amount of clinical and demographic metadata varied by source and participant and was provided uncurated.

TCRbeta CDR3 regions were amplified from genomic DNA by means of the immunoSEQ Assay, a bias-controlled multiplex PCR. Per the source publication's procedure: The number of nucleated cells in each sample was estimated by amplification of reference gene primers within the assay. To quantify the absolute abundance of each unique TCRbeta CDR3 rearrangement, sequence reads were collapsed and filtered. For each sample, productive Simpson clonality was calculated as the square root of Simpson's diversity index across productive rearrangements. TCRdb mirrors the immuneACCESS table, restricted to in-frame sequences. Some clones are absent from its copies; in checked studies, under half trace to an unresolved V gene, and the reason for the others is unknown. The V and J calls and clone size are taken from that table; D and trimming were inferred from the DNA. The sample yields about 190,000 clones; around 80% were counted once. The top ten hold roughly 12% of the sample.

V is shortened by 5 bases, J by 1 base, and the region joining them spans 17 bases. The germline V gene sets CDR1 to SGHDN and CDR2 to FVKESK. The CDR3 contains 16 residues, cysteine and phenylalanine counted. The kept DNA is CDR3 alone, 48 bases in frame from the first base. Turning to this clone: Its antigen is still unknown. Base-call qualities are not available, and no considerably larger clone is one nucleotide away.

At one collaborating source in Seattle, patients were enrolled during active infection and were followed longitudinally through the course of disease. Collaborating institutions collected whole blood in K2EDTA tubes following their own protocols. For TCRbeta analysis, collaborators shipped samples in one of three forms: frozen whole blood, isolated PBMCs, or DNA extracted from either of those sample types. Recombination joined TRBV14 with TRBJ2-5; matching of 6 bases hints at TRBD1 as the D gene. This sequence was found in a woman older than 75 with COVID-19, enrolled during active disease. Sequences were obtained from peripheral blood. Here the CDR3 is given as CASSCLPGHPQETQYF. The DNA sequence follows: TGTGCCAGCAGCTGCCTCCCGGGACACCCCCAAGAGACCCAGTACTTC.